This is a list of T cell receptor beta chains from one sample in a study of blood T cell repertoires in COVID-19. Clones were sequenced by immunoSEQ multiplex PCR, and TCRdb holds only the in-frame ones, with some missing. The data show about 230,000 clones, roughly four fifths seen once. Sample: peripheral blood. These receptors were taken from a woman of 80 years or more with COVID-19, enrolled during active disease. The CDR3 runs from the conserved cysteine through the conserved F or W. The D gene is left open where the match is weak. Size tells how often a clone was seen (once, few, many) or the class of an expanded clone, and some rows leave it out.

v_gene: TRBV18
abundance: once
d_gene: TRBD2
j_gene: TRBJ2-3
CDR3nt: TGTGCCAGCTCTATCGGGGGGAAGGCAGATACGCAGTATTTT
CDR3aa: CASSIGGKADTQYF

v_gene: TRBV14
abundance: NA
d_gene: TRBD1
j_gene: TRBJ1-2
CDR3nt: TGTGCCAGCAGCCACCCAGGGGGTGCAGGTGGCTACACCTTC
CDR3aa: CASSHPGGAGGYTF

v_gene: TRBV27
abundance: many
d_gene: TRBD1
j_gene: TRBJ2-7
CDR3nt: TGTGCCAGCAGGGACAGGTTCCTCGAGCAGTACTTC
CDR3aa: CASRDRFLEQYF

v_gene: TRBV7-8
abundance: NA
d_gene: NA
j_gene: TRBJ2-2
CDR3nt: TGTGCCAGCAGCTTAGCTGGGGGGAAGTGGAACACCGGGGAGCTGTTTTTT
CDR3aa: CASSLAGGKWNTGELFF

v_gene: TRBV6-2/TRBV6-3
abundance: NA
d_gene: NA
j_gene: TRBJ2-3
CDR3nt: TGTGCCAGCAGCCTAGGACTCAGCACAGATACGCAGTATTTT
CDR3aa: CASSLGLSTDTQYF

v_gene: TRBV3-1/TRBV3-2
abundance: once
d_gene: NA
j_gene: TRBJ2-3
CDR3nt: TGTGCCAGCAGCCAAGATAGAAGCCCTCGCGGCACAGATACGCAGTATTTT
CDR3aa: CASSQDRSPRGTDTQYF

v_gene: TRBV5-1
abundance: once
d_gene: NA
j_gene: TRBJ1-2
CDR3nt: TGCGCCAGCAGCCTAGACCCGACCTATGGCTACACCTTC
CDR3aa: CASSLDPTYGYTF

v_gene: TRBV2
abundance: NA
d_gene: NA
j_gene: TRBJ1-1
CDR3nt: TGTGCCAGTGGAGGAGCAGAAGGCAAAGCTTTCTTT
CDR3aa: CASGGAEGKAFF

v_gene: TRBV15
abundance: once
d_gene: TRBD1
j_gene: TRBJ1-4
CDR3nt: TGTGCCACCAGCAGAGCTAAGACCCTCGACAGGGACCTGTTTTTT
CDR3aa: CATSRAKTLDRDLFF

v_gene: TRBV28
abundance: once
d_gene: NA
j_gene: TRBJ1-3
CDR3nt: TGTGCCAGCAGTCCCTATGCTATCTCTGGAAACACCATATATTTT
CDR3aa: CASSPYAISGNTIYF

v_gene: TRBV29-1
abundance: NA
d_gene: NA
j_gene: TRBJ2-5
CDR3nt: TGCAGCGTTGCTCGGGGTTACGGTGTGGTAGAGACCCAGTACTTC
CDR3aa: CSVARGYGVVETQYF

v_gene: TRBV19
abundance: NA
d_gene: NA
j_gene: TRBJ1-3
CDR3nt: TGTGCCAGTAGTGTTCTACTAACCAGCTCTGGAAACACCATATATTTT
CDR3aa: CASSVLLTSSGNTIYF

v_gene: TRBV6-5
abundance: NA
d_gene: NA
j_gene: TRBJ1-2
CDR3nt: TGTGCCAGCAGTTCGGCGGACAGTGTACCCTATGGCTACACCTTC
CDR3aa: CASSSADSVPYGYTF

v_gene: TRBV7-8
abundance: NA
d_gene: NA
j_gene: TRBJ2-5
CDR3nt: TGTGCCAGCAGCTCAGGGTTGACCCAAGAGACCCAGTACTTC
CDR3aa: CASSSGLTQETQYF

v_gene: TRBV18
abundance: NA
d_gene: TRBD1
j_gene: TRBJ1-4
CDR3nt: TGTGCCAGCTCATTCACAGGGGGAAGAGAAAATGAAAAACTGTTTTTT
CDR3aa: CASSFTGGRENEKLFF

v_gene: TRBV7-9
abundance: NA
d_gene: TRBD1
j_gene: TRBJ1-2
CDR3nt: TGTGCCAGCAGCTTACTGGGACAGGGAAACGGCTACACCTTC
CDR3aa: CASSLLGQGNGYTF

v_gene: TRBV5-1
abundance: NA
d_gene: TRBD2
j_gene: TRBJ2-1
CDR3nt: TGCGCCAGCAGCTTGGAACTAGCGGGGAAAAATGAGCAGTTCTTC
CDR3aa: CASSLELAGKNEQFF

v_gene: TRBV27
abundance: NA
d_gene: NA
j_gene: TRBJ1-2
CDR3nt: TGTGCCAGCAGTTTAAAAGGGGACTATGGCTACACCTTC
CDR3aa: CASSLKGDYGYTF

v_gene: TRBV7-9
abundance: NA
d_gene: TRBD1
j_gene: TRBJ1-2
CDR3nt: TGTGCCAGCAGCTTAGTGGGACAGGGGAACTATGGCTACACCTTC
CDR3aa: CASSLVGQGNYGYTF

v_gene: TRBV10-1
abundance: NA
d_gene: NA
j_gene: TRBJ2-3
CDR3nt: TGCGCCAGCAGTGACAGGCAGGGTGGGACAGATACGCAGTATTTT
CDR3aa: CASSDRQGGTDTQYF

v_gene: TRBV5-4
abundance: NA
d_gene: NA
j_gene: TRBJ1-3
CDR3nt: TGTGCCAGCAGCTTGGAGGGCAGGGCCTCTGGAAACACCATATATTTT
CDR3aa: CASSLEGRASGNTIYF

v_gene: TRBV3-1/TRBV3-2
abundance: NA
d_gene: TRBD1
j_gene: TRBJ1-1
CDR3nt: TGTGCCAGCAGCCAAGATAGGACAGGTGAAGCTTTCTTT
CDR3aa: CASSQDRTGEAFF

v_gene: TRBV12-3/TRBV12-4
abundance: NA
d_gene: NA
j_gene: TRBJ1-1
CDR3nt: TGTGCCAGCAGTAGGACAGAAGGGACTGAAGCTTTCTTT
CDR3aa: CASSRTEGTEAFF

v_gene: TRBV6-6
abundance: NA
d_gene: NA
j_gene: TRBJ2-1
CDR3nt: TGTGCCAGCAGCTTGCTAGAGAATGAGCAGTTCTTC
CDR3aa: CASSLLENEQFF

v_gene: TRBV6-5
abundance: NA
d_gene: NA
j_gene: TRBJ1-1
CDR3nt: TGTGCCAGCAGTTACTCGTTGGGGGCCGGGAACACTGAAGCTTTCTTT
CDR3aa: CASSYSLGAGNTEAFF

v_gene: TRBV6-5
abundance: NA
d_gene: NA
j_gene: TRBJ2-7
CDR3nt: TGTGCCAGCAGTCGGGGAGTCTTAGACGAGCAGTACTTC
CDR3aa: CASSRGVLDEQYF

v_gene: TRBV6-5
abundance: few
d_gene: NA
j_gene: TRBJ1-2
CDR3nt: TGTGCCAGCAGGGTACAGGCGAACTATGGCTACACCTTC
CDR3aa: CASRVQANYGYTF

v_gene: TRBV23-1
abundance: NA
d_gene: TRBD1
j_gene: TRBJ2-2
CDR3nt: TGCGCCAGCAGTCAACGGGACAGGGGGCAAATCGGGGAGCTGTTTTTT
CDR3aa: CASSQRDRGQIGELFF

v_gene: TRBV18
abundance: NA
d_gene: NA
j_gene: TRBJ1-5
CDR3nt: TGTGCCAGCTCACCACAAGTGACAGCTACTAATCAGCCCCAGCATTTT
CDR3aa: CASSPQVTATNQPQHF

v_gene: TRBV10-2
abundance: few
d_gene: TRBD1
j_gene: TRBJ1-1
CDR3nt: TGCGCCAGCAGTGAGCTTCCGACAGGGAAAACTGAAGCTTTCTTT
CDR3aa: CASSELPTGKTEAFF

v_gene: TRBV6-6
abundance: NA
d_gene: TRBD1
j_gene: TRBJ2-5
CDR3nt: TGTGCCAGCAGGCCTCCGGGACAGGGAGGAGAGACCCAGTACTTC
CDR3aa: CASRPPGQGGETQYF

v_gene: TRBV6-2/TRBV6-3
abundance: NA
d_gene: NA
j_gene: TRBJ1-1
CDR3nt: TGTGCCAGCAGTCCGAAGGGGACTGCCTCAGCCTTT
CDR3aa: CASSPKGTASAF

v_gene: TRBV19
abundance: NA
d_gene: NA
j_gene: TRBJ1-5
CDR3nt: TGTGCCAGTAGTAGGACAGCCTCTACGGGGGGTCAGCCCCAGCATTTT
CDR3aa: CASSRTASTGGQPQHF

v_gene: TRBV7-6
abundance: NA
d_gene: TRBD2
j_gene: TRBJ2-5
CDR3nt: TGTGCCAGCAGCCCTCTCCGGCTAGCGGGCGGTAGGCAAGAGACCCAGTACTTC
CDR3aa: CASSPLRLAGGRQETQYF

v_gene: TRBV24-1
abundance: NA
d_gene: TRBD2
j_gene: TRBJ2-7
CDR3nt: TGTGCCACCAGTGCTCACGGACTAGCGGGAACGTACGAGCAGTACTTC
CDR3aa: CATSAHGLAGTYEQYF

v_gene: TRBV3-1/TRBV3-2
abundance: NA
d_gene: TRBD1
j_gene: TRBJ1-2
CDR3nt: TGTGCCAGCAGCCAAGTCATCGACAGGGGGTCGAGGGGCTACACCTTC
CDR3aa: CASSQVIDRGSRGYTF

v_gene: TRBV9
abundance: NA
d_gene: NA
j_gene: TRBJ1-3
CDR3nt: TGTGCCAGCAGCGTAGGTGGCAGGGGAACTGGAAACACCATATATTTT
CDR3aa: CASSVGGRGTGNTIYF

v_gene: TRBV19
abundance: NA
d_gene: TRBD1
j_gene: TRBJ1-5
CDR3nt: TGTGCCAGTAGGGACAGGAACGGGGGCAATCAGCCCCAGCATTTT
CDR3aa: CASRDRNGGNQPQHF

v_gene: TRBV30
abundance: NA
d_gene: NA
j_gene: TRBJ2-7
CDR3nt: TGTGCCTGGAGGAGACAGATAATCTACGAGCAGTACTTC
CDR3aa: CAWRRQIIYEQYF

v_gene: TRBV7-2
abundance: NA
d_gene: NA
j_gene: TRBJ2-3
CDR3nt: TGTGCCAGCAGCTTACTGGGCCCAGATACGCAGTATTTT
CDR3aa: CASSLLGPDTQYF

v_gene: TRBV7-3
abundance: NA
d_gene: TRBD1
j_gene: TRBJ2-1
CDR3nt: TGTGCCAGCAGCTTAACCGGGACAGCCTTTCTAGCAGACGATTACAATGAGCAGTTCTTC
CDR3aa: CASSLTGTAFLADDYNEQFF

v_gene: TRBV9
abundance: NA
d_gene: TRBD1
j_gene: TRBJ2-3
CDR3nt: TGTGCCAGCAGCGTAGACAGGGTACAGGGGTCATCTCCGCAGTATTTT
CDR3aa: CASSVDRVQGSSPQYF

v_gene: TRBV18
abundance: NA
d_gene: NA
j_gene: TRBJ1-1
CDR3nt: TGTGCCAGCTCTTATCAGGGTGGAACTGAAGCTTTCTTT
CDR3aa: CASSYQGGTEAFF

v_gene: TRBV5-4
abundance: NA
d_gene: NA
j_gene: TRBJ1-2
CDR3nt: TGTGCCAGCAGCGTCCCTCATTCTAGGAATGGCTACACCTTC
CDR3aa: CASSVPHSRNGYTF

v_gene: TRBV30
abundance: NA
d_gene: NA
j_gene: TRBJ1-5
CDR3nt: TGTGCCTGGGGGGGGAGAGGAAATCAGCCCCAGCATTTT
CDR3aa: CAWGGRGNQPQHF

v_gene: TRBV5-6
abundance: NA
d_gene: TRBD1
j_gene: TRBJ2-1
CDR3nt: TGTGCCAGCAGCTTTACAGGGGGCCCTGGGCAGTTCTTC
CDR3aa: CASSFTGGPGQFF